This T cell receptor (beta chain) appears in the sequencing data of a study of persistence of HIV-infected CD4 T cells. This was the immunoSEQ version 4 assay in survey mode. Method: immunoSEQ multiplex PCR; TCRdb's copy keeps in-frame clones and lacks some. Seen here are about 46,000 clones, about 90% observed once, and the top ten hold 3.3%. Deletions cut 8 bases from V and 3 bases from J, with 14 bases between. The length of the CDR3 is 14 residues. In germline, CDR1 is MDHEN, CDR2 SYDVKM. Details on this clone: Its antigen is not identified.

Cells were stimulated nonspecifically with anti-CD3/anti-CD28 magnetic beads. Sorting of responding CD4+ T cells relied on upregulated CD40 ligand together with CD69. Adults with HIV-1 started suppressive ART while chronically infected. Stimulated PBMCs had first been depleted of CD8+ T cells. Study-wide results and caveats: TCR analyses could not target the rare provirus-carrying CMV-responding cells. Compared with CD3/CD28-stimulated cells, CMV- and Gag-responding cells showed lower TCRbeta richness.

The specimen comprised CD4+ T cells sorted from PBMCs after approximately 18-hour stimulation, sampled from a patient who received antiretroviral therapy. The sequence came from an adult woman with HIV who was CMV-seropositive. The J gene is TRBJ1-5, the V gene TRBV28; D perhaps matches TRBD1 (5 bases). The CDR3 is CASGRTGFNQPQHF. The CDR3, as DNA: TGTGCCAGCGGCCGAACAGGCTTCAATCAGCCCCAGCATTTT.